This T cell receptor beta chain is drawn from a study of shared clonotypes between healthy human individuals. Turning to the study itself: Each donor had three CD4 naive, three CD4 memory, two CD8 naive and one CD8 memory plate.

Naive CD8 isolation took CD45RO-negative cells positively selected for CCR7 and excluded terminally differentiated effector memory CD45RA+ cells. Note on this clone: Its antigen is still unknown.

This CDR3 has 15 amino acids. Germline CDR1 reads MNHNY; CDR2 reads SVGAGI (reference sequence). V lost 5 bases to trimming and J lost 4 bases; unmatched junction nucleotides: 11. Assay execution proceeded at the deep level. Sequencing was performed with immunoSEQ multiplex PCR; in TCRdb, only in-frame clones are kept and a portion is missing. In the table there are about 750,000 clones, 90% to 95% of which are singletons. Findings and caveats of the study: Among donors, sharing of clonotypes was expected to be affected by sequencing depth.

The sample was naive CD8+ T cells sorted from blood. The chain couples TRBV6-6 to TRBJ2-7; TRBD1 matches at 7 bases. The TCR comes from a man aged 30 to 45 in good health. CDR3 nucleotide sequence: TGTGCCAGCAGTCGCATACAGGGGACCCCTTACGAGCAGTACTTC. Translated: CASSRIQGTPYEQYF.